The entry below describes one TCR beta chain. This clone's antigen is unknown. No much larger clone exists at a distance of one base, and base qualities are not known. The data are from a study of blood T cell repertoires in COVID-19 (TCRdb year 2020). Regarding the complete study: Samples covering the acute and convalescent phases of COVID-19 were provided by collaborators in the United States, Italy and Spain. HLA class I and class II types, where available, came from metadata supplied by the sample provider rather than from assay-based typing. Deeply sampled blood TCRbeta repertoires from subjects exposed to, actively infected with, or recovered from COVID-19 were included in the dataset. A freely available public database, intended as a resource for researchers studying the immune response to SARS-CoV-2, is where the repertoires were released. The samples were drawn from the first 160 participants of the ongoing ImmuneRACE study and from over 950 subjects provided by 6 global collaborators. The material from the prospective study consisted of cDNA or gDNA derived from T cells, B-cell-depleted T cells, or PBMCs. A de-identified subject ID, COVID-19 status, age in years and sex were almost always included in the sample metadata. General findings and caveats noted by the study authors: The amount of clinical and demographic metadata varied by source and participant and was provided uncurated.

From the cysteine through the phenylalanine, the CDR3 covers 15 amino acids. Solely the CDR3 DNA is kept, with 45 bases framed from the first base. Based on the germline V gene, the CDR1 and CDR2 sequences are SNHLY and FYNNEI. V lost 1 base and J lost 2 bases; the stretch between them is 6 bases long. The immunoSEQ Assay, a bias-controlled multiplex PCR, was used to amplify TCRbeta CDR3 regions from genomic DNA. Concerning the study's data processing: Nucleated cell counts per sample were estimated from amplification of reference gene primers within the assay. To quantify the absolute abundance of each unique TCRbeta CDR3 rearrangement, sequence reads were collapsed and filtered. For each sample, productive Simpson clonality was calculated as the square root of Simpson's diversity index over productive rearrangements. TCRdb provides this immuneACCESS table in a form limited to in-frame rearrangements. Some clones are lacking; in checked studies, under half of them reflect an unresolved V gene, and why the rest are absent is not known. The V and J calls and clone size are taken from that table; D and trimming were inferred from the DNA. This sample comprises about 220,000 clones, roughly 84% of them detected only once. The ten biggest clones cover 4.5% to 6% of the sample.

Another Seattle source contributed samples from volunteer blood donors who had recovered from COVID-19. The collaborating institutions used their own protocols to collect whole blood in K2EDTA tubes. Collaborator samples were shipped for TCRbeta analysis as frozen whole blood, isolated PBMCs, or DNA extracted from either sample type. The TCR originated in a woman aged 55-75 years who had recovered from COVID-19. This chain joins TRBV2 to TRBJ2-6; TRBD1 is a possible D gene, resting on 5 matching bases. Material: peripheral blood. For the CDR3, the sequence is CASSEEGAGANVLTF. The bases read TGTGCCAGCAGTGAAGAAGGGGCTGGGGCCAACGTCCTGACTTTC.